This passage covers 21 T cell receptor beta chains from one sample sequenced in a study of T-cell reconstitution after alpha-beta-depleted transplantation in children (dated by TCRdb to the mid-2010s). Receptor amplification or capture employed PCR. The sample was run on an Illumina HiSeq 2500. To normalize quantification of the TCRbeta repertoire, the TCR libraries were built with molecular barcoding that relied on unique molecular identifiers. Through fastp at Q25 and MiXCR, TCRdb rebuilt clones from the public reads, retaining in-frame beta chains. Under each unique CDR3 protein, matching rows form one entry showing the most common genes and DNA. The sample has approximately 490,000 distinct CDR3 sequences on record, approximately 12% of them singletons. Around 6% of the sample comes from the top ten. The specimen comprised PBMCs from the stem cell graft donor, sampled from the stem cell graft. Receptors were obtained from a human donor who donated a stem cell graft to a child with combined immunodeficiency.

This clonotype turned up a few times. The chain links TRBV3-1 to TRBJ2-2; perhaps TRBD2 as D (5 bases). This CDR3 comprises 16 residues. Germline V gene lookup returns CDR1 LGHDT and CDR2 YNNKEL (reference sequence). Trimming removed 0 bases at V and 4 bases at J, with 12 bases between. The DNA for the CDR3 is TGTGCCAGCAGCCAAGAAGCGTCTAGCCGCACCGGGGAGCTGTTTTTT. This codes for CASSQEASSRTGELFF.

In this sample, this clonotype turned up many times. The chain recombines TRBV29-1 with TRBJ2-7, with 8 bases lining up with TRBD1. The CDR3 loop spans 14 amino acids. J gave up 2 bases and V 6 bases, and 9 bases lay outside the gene matches. From germline, CDR1 is SQVTM and CDR2 ANQGSEA. For the CDR3, the DNA is TGCAGCGTAGTAACCGGGACAGGAACCTACGAGCAGTACTTC. This codes for CSVVTGTGTYEQYF.

The rearrangement uses TRBV27 and TRBJ2-1, with D unresolved. The germline V and J ends were trimmed by 5 bases and 9 bases, with 17 bases remaining between them. From germline, CDR1 is MNHEY and CDR2 SMNVEV (reference sequence). This CDR3 has 14 residues. CDR3 residues: CASSPSRRVGEQFF. The CDR3 DNA follows: TGTGCCAGCAGTCCTTCAAGAAGGGTGGGTGAGCAGTTCTTC.

The chain carries TRBV4-3 and TRBJ2-3; a weak D match, TRBD2 (6 bases). CDR3 size: 16 residues. Germline V lookup: CDR1 LGHNA, CDR2 YSLEER. The V and J ends lost 3 bases and 4 bases respectively, with 17 bases between them. This chain's CDR3 is CASSHDERENSDTQYF. The DNA for the CDR3 is TGCGCCAGCAGCCACGATGAACGGGAGAACTCAGATACGCAGTATTTT.

J is TRBJ2-1 and V is TRBV20-1; D may be TRBD2 (5 bases). V gave up 1 base and J gave up 0 bases, with 10 bases separating them. Per the germline V gene, CDR1 is DFQATT and CDR2 is SNEGSKA (reference sequence). CDR3 length: 15 residues. The CDR3 sequence: CSARVTISSYNEQFF. The CDR3 DNA reads TGCAGTGCTAGAGTGACTATAAGCTCCTACAATGAGCAGTTCTTC.

This clonotype appeared many times. This chain connects TRBV6-2 or TRBV6-3 to TRBJ2-1, with 13 bases aligning to TRBD2. Germline-derived CDR1 and CDR2 are MNHEY and SVGEGT. V gave up 7 bases and J gave up 9 bases; unmatched junction bases: 6. The CDR3 runs 14 residues. CDR3: CASTGGTSGIEQFF. CDR3 in DNA: TGTGCCAGCACCGGGGGGACTAGCGGGATTGAGCAGTTCTTC.

This clonotype came up many times. The V call is TRBV29-1, the J call TRBJ2-3; D uncertain. The germline V gene encodes CDR1 SQVTM and CDR2 ANQGSEA. This CDR3 is 14 amino acids long. V lost 7 bases to trimming and J lost 0 bases, with 14 bases between them. The DNA for the CDR3 is TGCAGCGCATCAGTAACTTCTAGCACAGATACGCAGTATTTT. Translating gives CSASVTSSTDTQYF.

This clonotype was counted between two and nine times. This rearrangement joins TRBV29-1 to TRBJ2-7, with 7 bases lining up with TRBD2. This CDR3 is built from 11 residues. With V trimmed by 6 bases and J by 6 bases, 5 bases remained unmatched. Germline CDR1 and CDR2: SQVTM and ANQGSEA. CDR3 DNA sequence: TGCAGCGTCAGAGGCGGGAGCGAGCAGTACTTC. This sequence encodes CSVRGGSEQYF.

This clonotype showed up just a few times. This sequence joins TRBV29-1 and TRBJ2-4, with D possibly being TRBD1 (5 bases). CDR1 and CDR2 from the germline V gene are SQVTM and ANQGSEA. V was cut by 4 bases and J by 0 bases, with 13 bases left in between. The length of the CDR3 is 15 residues. CDR3 loop: CSVAYRLQAKNIQYF. The DNA of the CDR3 is TGCAGCGTTGCTTACAGGCTACAAGCCAAAAACATTCAGTACTTC.

The chain couples TRBV12-5 to TRBJ2-5, with D unresolved. CDR1 LGHNT and CDR2 FRNRAP come from the germline V gene. CDR3 size: 12 residues. V lost 6 bases and J lost 5, with 10 bases in between. The CDR3 loop reads CASGPRMETQYF. CDR3 DNA: TGTGCTAGTGGCCCGAGGATGGAGACCCAGTACTTC.

This clonotype has more than one count but fewer than ten. The gene calls are TRBV30 and TRBJ2-1; D gene ambiguous. The CDR3 extends over 12 amino acids. Trimming took off 0 bases at V and 6 bases at J, with 6 bases between the two ends. Germline-derived CDR1 and CDR2 are GTSNPN and SVGIG (reference sequence). As DNA, the CDR3 is TGTGCCTGGAGTGTAGAGCCCAATGAGCAGTTCTTC. It encodes CAWSVEPNEQFF.

In this sample, this clonotype turned up a few times. This rearrangement joins TRBV12-3 or TRBV12-4 to TRBJ2-7; D remains ambiguous. The CDR3 extends over 13 amino acids. V lost 5 bases, J lost 4 bases, and 12 bases lay in between. CDR3 nucleotide sequence: TGTGCCAGCAGTCCCTACCGAGCTTACGAGCAGTACTTC. This codes for CASSPYRAYEQYF.

The chain is built from TRBV12-3 or TRBV12-4 and TRBJ1-1; TRBD1 is a possible D gene (5 bases). V shed 5 bases and J shed 5 bases, with 18 bases lying between them. The CDR3 is 15 residues long. DNA of the CDR3: TGTGCCAGCAGTCCTTGGGGCACGGGAGGTACTGAAGCTTTCTTT. Residues: CASSPWGTGGTEAFF.

Ten or more counts support this clonotype. One end of the junction does not line up with germline, which may come from a read error. The rearrangement links TRBV6-2 or TRBV6-3 to TRBJ2-7; maybe TRBD2 (5 bases). In germline, CDR1 is MNHEY, CDR2 SVGEGT. The CDR3 runs to 13 residues. The CDR3 DNA is TGTGCCACCAGTAAAATGGACTTCTACGAGCAGTACTTC. It specifies CATSKMDFYEQYF.

The chain links TRBV2 to TRBJ2-1; tentatively, D is TRBD1 (5 bases). Germline V gene sequence: CDR1 SNHLY, CDR2 FYNNEI. This CDR3 region has 10 residues. V shed 6 bases and J shed 16 bases, with 13 bases lying between them. CDR3 sequence (DNA): TGTGCCAGCAGCAGACAGACGCACTTCTTC. This translates into CASSRQTHFF.

This CDR3 reads CASSSGDYPNNEQFF. The CDR3 coding sequence is TGTGCCAGCAGCTCGGGGGACTACCCAAACAATGAGCAGTTCTTC. This chain connects TRBV5-4 to TRBJ2-1, with TRBD2 matching 7 bases. Germline loops: CDR1 SGHNT, CDR2 YYREEE (reference sequence). The CDR3 runs 15 residues. Trimming at V came to 3 bases and at J to 5 bases, leaving 8 bases not matched to a gene.

The chain carries TRBV20-1 and TRBJ2-5; 11 nucleotides line up with TRBD2. CDR1 is DFQATT and CDR2 is SNEGSKA in the germline V gene (reference sequence). CDR3 length: 17 amino acids. The trim removed 2 bases at V and 5 bases at J, leaving 13 bases unmatched. CDR3 protein: CSARLAFSGGAGETQYF. For the CDR3, the DNA is TGCAGTGCTAGACTGGCGTTTAGCGGGGGGGCTGGGGAGACCCAGTACTTC.

There are many counts of this clonotype. This rearrangement joins TRBV12-3 or TRBV12-4 to TRBJ2-5, with D uncertain. V lost 1 base, J lost 9 bases, and 18 bases lay in between. The CDR3 spans 15 residues. CDR3 loop: CASSLGQAYGRAQYF. The CDR3, as DNA: TGTGCCAGCAGTTTAGGGCAGGCCTACGGAAGGGCCCAGTACTTC.

The rearrangement uses TRBV7-2 and TRBJ1-4; possible D gene TRBD1, 5 bases. Germline V gene data show CDR1 as SGHTA and CDR2 as FQGNSA. V lost 5 bases and J 11 bases, leaving 15 bases between the germline ends. This CDR3 spans 13 amino acids. This CDR3 is CASSPRPAGKLFF. The CDR3 coding sequence is TGTGCCAGCAGCCCCCGTCCGGCAGGGAAACTGTTTTTT.

This clonotype showed up just a few times. V is TRBV20-1 and J is TRBJ2-2, with D tentatively TRBD1 (6 bases). Germline lookup yields CDR1 DFQATT and CDR2 SNEGSKA (reference sequence). The CDR3 sequence is 13 residues long. V was shortened by 6 bases and J by 5 bases, with 13 bases between the two germline ends. CDR3 sequence reads: CSAPGQNTGELFF. CDR3 nucleotide sequence: TGCAGTGCCCCGGGACAAAATACCGGGGAGCTGTTTTTT.

This clonotype was observed at least ten times. For the CDR3, the DNA is TGTGCCAGCAGTTTAGCTAGCGGGGGGCCTTCCTACGAGCAGTACTTC. Amino acids: CASSLASGGPSYEQYF. The rearrangement joins TRBV12-3 or TRBV12-4 to TRBJ2-7, with TRBD2 matching 10 bases. Unmatched junction bases numbered 3, after V lost 0 bases and J lost 1 base. CDR3 length: 16 residues.